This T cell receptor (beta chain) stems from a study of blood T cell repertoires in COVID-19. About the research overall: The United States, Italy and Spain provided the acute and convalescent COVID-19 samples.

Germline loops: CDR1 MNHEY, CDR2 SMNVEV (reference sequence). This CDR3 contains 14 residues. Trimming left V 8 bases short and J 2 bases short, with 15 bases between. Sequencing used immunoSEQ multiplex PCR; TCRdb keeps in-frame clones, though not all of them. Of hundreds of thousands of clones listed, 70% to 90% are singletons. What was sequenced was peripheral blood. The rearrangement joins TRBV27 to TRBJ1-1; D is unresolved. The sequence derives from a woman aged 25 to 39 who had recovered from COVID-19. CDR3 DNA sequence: TGTGCCAGCTACTCCTGGAACAGCAACACTGAAGCTTTCTTT. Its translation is CASYSWNSNTEAFF.